A selection of T cell receptor beta chains follows, all from one sample in a study of Ad26.COV2.S vaccination and SARS-CoV-2 variants. Data came from immunoSEQ multiplex PCR; TCRdb stores just in-frame clones and leaves some out. The sample yields around 350,000 clones, roughly 84% seen once. Source: peripheral blood, taken in a trial of Ad26.COV2.S vaccine versus placebo. Every receptor here comes from a person between 18 and 60 years old who received the Ad26.COV2.S COVID-19 vaccine or a placebo. The CDR3 runs from the conserved cysteine through the conserved F or W. D genes are given only for firm matches. Size is stated for part of the rows, as once, few or many counts, or as a class when the clone is expanded.

V	size	D	J	length	DNA	CDR3
TRBV7-2	-	-	TRBJ2-5	13	TGTGCCAGCAGCTTAGCGTTTCGGGCGGCGGGTGACTTC	CASSLAFRAAGDF
TRBV5-1	-	TRBD1	TRBJ1-6	14	TGCGCCAGCAGCTTGTGGGACAGTGGATCACCCCTCCACTTT	CASSLWDSGSPLHF
TRBV7-9	-	TRBD1	TRBJ2-1	13	TGTGCCAGCACGGGACAGGGGAGCAATGAGCAGTTCTTC	CASTGQGSNEQFF
TRBV3-1/TRBV3-2	once	-	TRBJ2-7	15	TGTGCCAGCAGCCAAGGCCGTGCTGGCTTCTACGAGCAGTACTTC	CASSQGRAGFYEQYF
TRBV4-2	-	TRBD2	TRBJ2-3	18	TGTGCCAGCAGCCAAAGGACTAGCGGAGAGGGTCACACAGATACGCAGTATTTT	CASSQRTSGEGHTDTQYF
TRBV10-2	-	-	TRBJ1-2	14	TGCGCCAGCAGTGGAACCGGGACAATCTATGGCTACACCTTC	CASSGTGTIYGYTF
TRBV7-8	-	TRBD1	TRBJ1-2	14	TGTGCCAGCAGCTCACAGGGGAACGACTATGGCTACACCTTC	CASSSQGNDYGYTF
TRBV2	-	-	TRBJ2-1	13	TGTGCCAGTGGAAGGGACGGAAACAATGAGCAGTTCTTC	CASGRDGNNEQFF
TRBV6-5	few	-	TRBJ2-5	12	TGTGCCAGCAGTTACAACCAAGAGACCCAGTACTTC	CASSYNQETQYF
TRBV6-1	few	-	TRBJ1-1	15	TGTGCCAGCAGTGAGGTGGGGGAACCTTGGACTGAAGCTTTCTTT	CASSEVGEPWTEAFF
TRBV5-1	-	TRBD1	TRBJ1-2	13	TGCGCCAGCAGCAAGGACAGGGCGGATGGCTACACCTTC	CASSKDRADGYTF
TRBV24-1	-	-	TRBJ2-1	18	TGTGCCACCAGTGACACCCCCTGGAGGGCCCAGACGGTCAATGAGCAGTTCTTC	CATSDTPWRAQTVNEQFF
TRBV4-3	once	-	TRBJ1-1	17	TGCGCCAGCAGCCAAGGGGCGGGCACTTACCTGAACACTGAAGCTTTCTTT	CASSQGAGTYLNTEAFF
TRBV5-5	-	-	TRBJ2-5	14	TGTGCCAGCAGCCCTGGGACTCTCCGGGAGACCCAGTACTTC	CASSPGTLRETQYF
TRBV7-9	-	-	TRBJ1-1	13	TGTGCCAGCAGCATACAGGGCAGCACTGAAGCTTTCTTT	CASSIQGSTEAFF
TRBV5-8	-	-	TRBJ1-3	15	TGTGCCAGCAGTCCCGGCAGCTCGAAGGGAAACACCATATATTTT	CASSPGSSKGNTIYF
TRBV10-3	-	-	TRBJ2-7	15	TGTGCCATCAGTGAGTCGTGGGACTTCTCCTACGAGCAGTACTTC	CAISESWDFSYEQYF
TRBV9	-	-	TRBJ2-3	16	TGTGCCAGCAGCCTCCTACAGGGGGGGTTCACAGATACGCAGTATTTT	CASSLLQGGFTDTQYF
TRBV3-1/TRBV3-2	-	-	TRBJ2-7	13	TGTGCCAGCGGCCAAGATTATAACTACGAGCAGTACTTC	CASGQDYNYEQYF
TRBV14	few	TRBD1	TRBJ2-7	12	TGTGCCAGCAGCCGACAGGGCTACGAGCAGTACTTC	CASSRQGYEQYF
TRBV7-9	-	-	TRBJ2-1	15	TGTGCCAGCAGCTTAGAGCAGGGATCCTACAATGAGCAGTTCTTC	CASSLEQGSYNEQFF
TRBV9	-	-	TRBJ1-2	16	TGTGCCAGCAGCGTAGATATCGGACAGCCTAACTATGGCTACACCTTC	CASSVDIGQPNYGYTF
TRBV18	-	TRBD1	TRBJ1-5	14	TGTGCCAGCTCACGAACAGGGGCACAACAGCCCCAGCATTTT	CASSRTGAQQPQHF
TRBV12-3/TRBV12-4	-	-	TRBJ1-2	13	TGTGCCAGCAGTTTTGTGGGTAACTATGGCTACACCTTC	CASSFVGNYGYTF
TRBV15	-	TRBD2	TRBJ2-2	18	TGTGCCACCAGCAGAGGGACTAGCGCATCGGTGGCTGGCGGGGAGCTGTTTTTT	CATSRGTSASVAGGELFF
TRBV2	-	-	TRBJ2-7	12	TGTGCCAGCAGCTTACAGGGTCCCCCTGGGTACTTC	CASSLQGPPGYF
TRBV6-5	-	-	TRBJ1-5	12	TGTGCCACCAGGGGCGGCAATCAGCCCCAGCATTTT	CATRGGNQPQHF
TRBV6-2/TRBV6-3	-	-	TRBJ1-2	15	TGTGCCAGCAGTTACCAGGGACGGACGGGAAATGGCTACACCTTC	CASSYQGRTGNGYTF
TRBV27	-	TRBD2	TRBJ2-7	13	TGTGCCAGCACCCCGGGGGGGAGGGACGAGCAGTACTTC	CASTPGGRDEQYF
TRBV27	once	-	TRBJ1-4	12	TGTGCCAGCAGGAGGGGGAATGAAAAACTGTTTTTT	CASRRGNEKLFF
TRBV5-1	once	TRBD2	TRBJ2-3	15	TGCGCCCGCGGCGGGGGGGGATCTAACACAGATACGCAGTATTTT	CARGGGGSNTDTQYF
TRBV19	-	-	TRBJ1-5	14	TGTGCCAGTAGTATAGTCCCTAGCAATCAGCCCCAGCATTTT	CASSIVPSNQPQHF
TRBV27	once	-	TRBJ2-5	14	TGTGCCAGCAGTTTTCAGGGGATGTCAGAGACCCAGTACTTC	CASSFQGMSETQYF
TRBV7-7	-	-	TRBJ1-3	15	TGTGCTAGCAGCTTATCCCGGAATCCCGGAAACACCATATATTTT	CASSLSRNPGNTIYF
TRBV7-9	-	TRBD1	TRBJ1-2	17	TGTGCCAGCAGCACAACCTCCGACAGGGCACGACCCTATGGCTACACCTTC	CASSTTSDRARPYGYTF
TRBV6-5	-	-	TRBJ1-4	13	TGTGCCAGCAGTTACCAGGCGGGAGAAAAACTGTTTTTT	CASSYQAGEKLFF
TRBV6-5	-	TRBD1	TRBJ1-5	15	TGTGCCAGCAGTTCCCGGACAGGGGGTGGACAGCCCCAGCATTTT	CASSSRTGGGQPQHF
TRBV28	-	-	TRBJ2-7	15	TGTGCCAGCAGTTTCGCCGGGGCGAAGACCTACGAGCAGTACTTC	CASSFAGAKTYEQYF
TRBV7-9	-	-	TRBJ2-7	14	TGTGCCAGCAGCTTATTAACGGGGCAATACGAGCAGTACTTC	CASSLLTGQYEQYF
TRBV28	few	TRBD1	TRBJ1-5	15	TGTGCCAGCAGTCGCGTGACAGGGGGCAATCAGCCCCAGCATTTT	CASSRVTGGNQPQHF
TRBV2	-	-	TRBJ1-5	14	TGTGCCAGCAGCCGAGAGCGGGGAGATGGGCCCCAGCATTTT	CASSRERGDGPQHF
TRBV28	-	TRBD2	TRBJ2-1	16	TGTGCCAGCAGTTTGTGGACTAGCGGGGGACTCAATGAGCAGTTCTTC	CASSLWTSGGLNEQFF
TRBV6-7	-	-	TRBJ2-5	11	TGTGCCAGCTATAGCCCAGAGACCCAGTACTTC	CASYSPETQYF
TRBV9	-	-	TRBJ2-3	14	TGTGCCAGCAGCGTAGTGTCTAGCCAAGATACGCAGTATTTT	CASSVVSSQDTQYF
TRBV7-9	-	-	TRBJ1-2	10	TGTGCCAGCAGCCTCAATGGCTACACCTTC	CASSLNGYTF
TRBV9	-	TRBD2	TRBJ2-5	13	TGTGCCAGCAGCGTAGTTAGCGGGGAGACCCAGTACTTC	CASSVVSGETQYF
TRBV19	-	-	TRBJ2-1	16	TGTGCCACTACACCGCGGTGGGAGTTATCCTACAATGAGCAGTTCTTC	CATTPRWELSYNEQFF
TRBV15	-	TRBD1	TRBJ2-6	18	TGTGCCACCAGCGGGGGACAGGCAAAAATCTCTGGGGCCAACGTCCTGACTTTC	CATSGGQAKISGANVLTF
TRBV10-3	-	-	TRBJ2-3	14	TGTGCCATCCGAAGGGTTTATAGCACAGATACGCAGTATTTT	CAIRRVYSTDTQYF
TRBV7-2	-	-	TRBJ2-5	14	TGTGCCAGCAGCTTAATGGTAGCGTCAGAGACCCAGTACTTC	CASSLMVASETQYF